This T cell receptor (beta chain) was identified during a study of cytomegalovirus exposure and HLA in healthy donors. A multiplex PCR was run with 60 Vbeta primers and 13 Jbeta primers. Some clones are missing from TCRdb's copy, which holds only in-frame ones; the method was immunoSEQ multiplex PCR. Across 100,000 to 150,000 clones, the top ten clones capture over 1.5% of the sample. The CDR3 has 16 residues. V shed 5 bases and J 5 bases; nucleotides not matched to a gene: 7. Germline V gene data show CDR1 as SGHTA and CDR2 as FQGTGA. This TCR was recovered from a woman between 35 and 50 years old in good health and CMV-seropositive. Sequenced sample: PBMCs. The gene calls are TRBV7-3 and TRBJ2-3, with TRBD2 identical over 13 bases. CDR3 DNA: TGTGCCAGCAGCGTGGGACTAGCGGGAAAGGGAGATACGCAGTATTTT. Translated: CASSVGLAGKGDTQYF.